The 5 T cell receptor beta chains listed next were all sequenced from one sample in a study of blood T cell repertoires in COVID-19. The method was immunoSEQ multiplex PCR; TCRdb's version includes in-frame clones alone and lacks a portion of them. The sample has roughly 170,000 clones, about 83% seen once. The sequencing sample was made of peripheral blood. These receptors were obtained from a woman between 18 and 29 years old who had recovered from COVID-19.

On this clone: One junction end disagrees with the germline gene, perhaps due to a read error. V is TRBV11-2 and J is TRBJ1-1, with a tentative D call TRBD1 (5 bases). This CDR3 has 13 residues. In germline, CDR1 is SGHAT, CDR2 FQNNGV. Written as DNA, the CDR3 is TGTGCCAGCAGTTTAGAAGACAGAACTGAAGCTTTCTTT. This encodes CASSLEDRTEAFF.

The J gene is TRBJ2-3, the V gene TRBV30, with a possible D match to TRBD2 (6 bases). The CDR3 runs 13 residues. The germline V gene encodes CDR1 GTSNPN and CDR2 SVGIG (reference sequence). V lost 2 bases and J 6 bases, leaving 12 bases between the germline ends. CDR3 nucleotide sequence: TGTGCCTGGAGTTCCCCCGGGAGTGATACGCAGTATTTT. Protein sequence: CAWSSPGSDTQYF.

The genes are TRBV5-1 and TRBJ2-5; D is possibly TRBD2 (6 bases). Germline assignment: CDR1 SGHRS and CDR2 YFSETQ. This CDR3 contains 15 residues. The V end lost 0 bases, the J end lost 5 bases, and 14 bases lay between the germline ends. CDR3 amino acids: CASSLGWEDEETQYF. The CDR3 nucleotides are TGCGCCAGCAGCTTGGGGTGGGAGGACGAGGAGACCCAGTACTTC.

The chain is built from TRBV2 and TRBJ1-1, with a weak D call TRBD1 (6 bases). There are 16 residues in the CDR3. The V gene lost 5 bases and the J gene lost 4 bases, with 20 bases spanning the gap. Germline V lookup: CDR1 SNHLY, CDR2 FYNNEI. DNA for the CDR3: TGTGCCAGCAGTCCTCGGGGGGCCGGTTTTATCACTGAAGCTTTCTTT. Translated: CASSPRGAGFITEAFF.

The chain links TRBV6-6 to TRBJ1-1; TRBD1 matches 9 bases. The germline V gene encodes CDR1 MNHNY and CDR2 SVGAGI (reference sequence). This CDR3 is built from 13 residues. The ends lost 6 bases at V and 8 bases at J; junction bases unmatched: 7. CDR3 DNA: TGTGCCAGCAGCTACAGGACAGGGGAAGAAGCTTTCTTT. Amino acids: CASSYRTGEEAFF.